What follows are 8 T cell receptor beta chains derived from one specimen sequenced in a study of human T cells and chemical hapten exposure. TCRdb re-called the RACE reads with MiXCR, one entry per CDR3 protein. The table has around 250,000 distinct CDR3 sequences, around 9.3% seen once; the top ten hold approximately 2.3%. Noted time point: pre-sensitization, week 0. Indicated treatment: therapeutic diphenylcyclopropenone sensitization with weekly scalp DPC. The specimen was whole blood, collected in connection with sensitization to the hapten diphenylcyclopropenone (DPC). The receptor source for this set is a woman aged 40 to 50 with alopecia areata. Some clones in this sample may be carry-over from other donors' samples.

CDR3 residues: CASSSSGDPMDTQYF. In DNA, the CDR3 is TGCGCCAGCAGCTCGAGCGGGGACCCGATGGATACGCAGTATTTT. This chain joins TRBV5-1 and TRBJ2-3, with 7 bases identical to TRBD2. The germline CDR1 and CDR2 sequences are SGHRS and YFSETQ. J was trimmed by 6 bases and V by 3 bases; bases with no gene match: 10. CDR3 length equals 15 residues. The complete variable domain, with remaining parts taken from reference TRBV5-1 and TRBJ2-3, reads KAGVTQTPRYLIKTRGQQVTLSCSPISGHRSVSWYQQTPGQGLQFLFEYFSETQRNKGNFPGRFSGRQFSNSRSEMNVSTLELGDSALYLCASSSSGDPMDTQYFGPGTRLTVL.

This clonotype has more than one count but fewer than ten. The rearrangement links TRBV6-2 or TRBV6-3 to TRBJ2-5; D possibly corresponds to TRBD2 (5 bases). The CDR3 has 13 residues. In germline, CDR1 is MNHEY, CDR2 SVGEGT. With 11 bases removed from V and 1 base from J, the gap between germline ends came to 14 bases. The CDR3 region has the DNA TGTGCCTTCGAGGCGGGTTTCCAAGAGACCCAGTACTTC. Translated, it gives CAFEAGFQETQYF.

This clonotype has a count of ten or more. The chain carries TRBV10-2 and TRBJ2-7; maybe TRBD2 (6 bases). The CDR3 length is 15 residues. V gave up 2 bases and J gave up 1 base, with 12 bases separating them. Germline V lookup: CDR1 WSHSY, CDR2 SAAADI. The CDR3 DNA follows: TGCGCCAGCAGTGAGCCACTAGCCGGTTCCTACGAGCAGTACTTC. Translating gives CASSEPLAGSYEQYF.

This clonotype was seen ten or more times. This chain uses TRBV28 with TRBJ2-7; 8 bases align to TRBD2. The CDR3 covers 15 residues. After removal of 10 bases from V and 6 bases from J, the junction contained 17 bases not matched to a gene. Germline CDR1 is MDHEN and CDR2 is SYDVKM. The CDR3 coding sequence is TGTGCCACCGGGGGCTATAGCGGGAACTACTTCGAGCAGTACTTC. This sequence encodes CATGGYSGNYFEQYF.

V gene TRBV6-2 or TRBV6-3 combines with J gene TRBJ2-7; 13 positions agree with TRBD2. The CDR3 is made up of 19 amino acids. Losses at the gene ends were 8 bases for V and 4 bases for J; bases not matched to a gene: 20. Germline V lookup: CDR1 MNHEY, CDR2 SVGEGT. The CDR3 here is CASFSAGTSGTPLRYEQYF. CDR3 coding DNA: TGTGCCAGCTTTTCAGCCGGGACTAGCGGGACCCCCCTCCGGTACGAGCAGTACTTC.

The chain links TRBV24-1 to TRBJ1-2, with 10 bases lining up with TRBD1. CDR1 KGHDR and CDR2 SFDVKD come from the germline V gene. The CDR3 has 14 amino acids. J lost 6 bases, V lost 5 bases, and 5 bases had no gene match. DNA for the CDR3: TGTGCCACCAGTGCCCCCGGGACAGGGGATGGCTACACCTTC. This codes for CATSAPGTGDGYTF.

This clonotype was counted a few times. This chain connects TRBV29-1 to TRBJ1-1; 8 nucleotides match TRBD1. Germline loops: CDR1 SQVTM, CDR2 ANQGSEA. The ends lost 7 bases at V and 6 bases at J; junction bases unmatched: 10. The CDR3 loop spans 13 amino acids. CDR3 amino acids: CSGIGQGRSEAFF. The CDR3 region has the DNA TGCAGCGGGATTGGACAGGGAAGGTCTGAAGCTTTCTTT.

This clonotype showed up just a few times. This rearrangement joins TRBV5-4 to TRBJ1-6; D is undetermined. Germline V CDR1 and CDR2: SGHNT, YYREEE (reference sequence). V was pared by 0 bases and J by 9 bases, with 13 bases between. The CDR3 has 15 residues. The CDR3 DNA reads as TGTGCCAGCAGCTTGGGATCGGTTATAAGTTCACCCCTCCACTTT. The encoded protein is CASSLGSVISSPLHF.